Described below is a single TCR beta chain sequence and its context. The sample originates from a study of shared clonotypes between healthy human individuals. Running of the assay took place at deep level. Each subset's genomic DNA was split evenly across several immunoSEQ plates. Sorted-subset replicate PCRs used 200 ng of genomic DNA. This amount corresponded to about 30,000 T cell genomes. This table comes from immunoSEQ multiplex PCR, and its TCRdb copy is limited to in-frame clones, with some not included. The sample has some 700,000 clones, 80% to 95% seen once. The study drew all its donors from Caucasian adults living in Nashville, Tennessee. CDR3 size: 14 residues. Germline assignment: CDR1 SGHVS and CDR2 FNYEAQ. Trimming cost V 1 base and J 3 bases, with 10 bases left between them.

Sequencing input: memory CD8+ T cells from PBMCs. Subset reported: CD45RO+ cells pooled with CCR7-negative TemRA cells. The clonotype originates from a young man in good health. Some clones in this sample may be carry-over from other donors' samples. The rearrangement links TRBV7-6 to TRBJ2-7, with no clear D. CDR3 DNA: TGTGCCAGCAGCTTAGAGCAACGGAACTACGAGCAGTACTTC. Amino acids: CASSLEQRNYEQYF. The complete variable domain, with remaining parts taken from reference TRBV7-6 and TRBJ2-7, reads GAGVSQSPRYKVTKRGQDVALRCDPISGHVSLYWYRQALGQGPEFLTYFNYEAQQDKSGLPNDRFSAERPEGSISTLTIQRTEQRDSAMYRCASSLEQRNYEQYFGPGTRLTVT.